This TCR beta chain derives from a study of regulatory T cells in long-lasting Graves disease. Investigators prepared the TCR beta libraries by applying iRepertoire HTBI primers and Arm-PCR of CDR3 regions. TCRdb reprocessed the multiplex PCR reads via MiXCR and lists one record per CDR3 protein. The sample lists 350,000 to 500,000 distinct CDR3 sequences, around a fifth occurring once. This clonotype was observed many times. Its antigen is unidentified. Noted time point: persistent/refractory GD, antithyroid drugs over 5 years with positive TRAb. There was RNA extracted from PBMCs, and the TCR library was made from it. Graves' disease diagnoses followed American Thyroid Association guidelines. The CDR3 contains 13 residues. V lost 7 bases and J lost 3; bases outside the gene matches: 7. CDR1 SQVTM and CDR2 ANQGSEA come from the germline V gene. Whole-study findings and limits: Small numbers of samples may have cut accuracy. Sharing of public clonotypes was greater in persistent patients (roughly 2,900) than in new patients (approximately 940).

The material was peripheral blood mononuclear cells (PBMCs), obtained when the disease was refractory, from a patient treated with antithyroid drugs. V gene TRBV29-1 combines with J gene TRBJ2-7; TRBD1 matches at 9 bases. This sequence originates from a female donor with Graves disease. The CDR3 is CSAIQGAGYEQYF. DNA for the CDR3: TGCAGCGCGATACAGGGGGCGGGCTACGAGCAGTACTTC.